This TCR beta chain is from a study of shared clonotypes between healthy human individuals (dated by TCRdb to about 2020). About the full investigation: Three men and two women, aged 18 to 49 years, made up the cohort. Per donor, three plates each were used for CD4 naive and CD4 memory, two for CD8 naive, and one for CD8 memory. To estimate repertoire size and how much clonotype sharing occurs between individuals, the study deeply sequenced the blood TCR repertoires of five healthy adults. Different laboratories and diverse techniques were used to prepare libraries and sequence TCR repertoires, to increase sequencing depth and limit assay-specific biases. Per donor, leukapheresis produced somewhere between about 0.9 and 9 billion PBMCs.

This clone was detected once. Its antigen target is currently unknown. No clone much larger than this one lies a single base away; base qualities are absent. Between the V and J ends, shortened by 7 bases and 1 base respectively, the junction contains 7 bases. Its CDR3 holds 12 amino acids, cysteine through phenylalanine. Left in the record is the CDR3 DNA by itself, 36 bases read in frame from the first base. The germline V gene specifies MDHEN as CDR1 and SYDVKM as CDR2. Points the paper makes about the study in general: Pairwise subsampling indicated that sequencing depth was expected to affect the degree of clonotype sharing among donors. Estimated clonotype richness was generally larger for naive than for memory subsets. Rarefaction of sorted-subset datasets indicated incomplete sequencing despite the large sequencing depth. Clonotypes shared by all four sorted-subset donors showed higher generation probabilities than non-shared clonotypes. The small number of donors limited the genetic and exposure-history diversity represented. Only blood was sampled, and tissue TCR repertoires likely differ from those in blood. Sharing across a few donors was observed for roughly 5.4% of naive CD4, around 3.5% of naive CD8, about 2.5% of memory CD4, and roughly 0.4% of memory CD8 clonotypes.

Using the deep immunoSEQ assay, TCR CDR3 regions were amplified from genomic DNA by multiplex PCR. For each cell subset, the extracted genomic DNA was distributed evenly across all wells of several immunoSEQ 96-well plates, and each plate served as one replicate. For sorted subsets, 200 to 250 ng of genomic DNA, equivalent to about 30,000 T cell genomes, went into each replicate PCR. The purified libraries were quantified using a Qubit 3.0 fluorometer, sized with a Bioanalyzer 2100, and then quantified again using the KAPA Library Quantification kit. Each immunoSEQ 96-well plate was sequenced on its own single-read 150-cycle Illumina NextSeq 550 flow cell. The authors' analysis ran thus. Because the immunoSEQ output included only junctional sequences and no quality scores, the filtering could not be the same as the filtering used for full-length reads. To assign V/J genes and CDR3, sequences were annotated against IMGT germline references using PyIR, a Python wrapper for IgBLAST v1.9. Reads were filtered out if the reads had weak V/J assignments (E-value above 1e-6), no CDR3, stop codons, out-of-frame junctions, or ambiguous translated residues. A V3J clonotype was defined by an identical inferred V gene, J gene, and CDR3 amino acid sequence. To compute the percentage overlap between repertoires, the number of shared unique clonotypes was divided by the size of the smaller repertoire. Three approaches were used to assess repertoire richness: RTK rarefaction, the Chao1 estimator, and Recon v2.1 estimates of unobserved clonotypes. OLGA was used to compute generation probabilities for all TCRbeta clonotypes that the gDNA method yielded from four donors. This immuneACCESS table, as held by TCRdb, lists in-frame sequences with V and J called but not all clones. Of the missing ones, under half trace to an unresolved V gene in checked studies; the others have no known cause. D and trimming come from the DNA, and the V and J calls and clone size come from that table. The table for this sample lists roughly 2.5 million clones; around nine tenths of them were counted only once. 0.14% of the sample is in the top ten clones.

The donors were healthy, HIV-negative adults who had no recently reported acute infections or vaccinations. Every donor was a Caucasian adult living in Nashville, Tennessee, USA. CD4+ T cells were enriched by magnetic negative selection; naive cells were then positively selected on CD45RA, and the negative fraction formed the memory subset. After blood collection by leukapheresis, PBMCs were isolated using Ficoll-Histopaque density gradient centrifugation and then cryopreserved in the vapor phase of liquid nitrogen. Analytical flow cytometry was used to check the purity and quantity of every magnetically sorted T cell population. From each sorted fraction, genomic DNA was isolated and quantified by UV absorbance on a Nanodrop 2000c.

The receptor was derived from a man between 18 and 35 years old in good health. The sequence joins TRBV28 to TRBJ2-5, with the D segment identity uncertain. Sequenced material: naive CD4+ T cells sorted from blood. The sample's cell subset or site label, in plain terms: CD45RA+ positively selected. The bases are TGTGCCAGCAACCCGGGCCAAGAGACCCAGTACTTC. The resulting protein is CASNPGQETQYF.